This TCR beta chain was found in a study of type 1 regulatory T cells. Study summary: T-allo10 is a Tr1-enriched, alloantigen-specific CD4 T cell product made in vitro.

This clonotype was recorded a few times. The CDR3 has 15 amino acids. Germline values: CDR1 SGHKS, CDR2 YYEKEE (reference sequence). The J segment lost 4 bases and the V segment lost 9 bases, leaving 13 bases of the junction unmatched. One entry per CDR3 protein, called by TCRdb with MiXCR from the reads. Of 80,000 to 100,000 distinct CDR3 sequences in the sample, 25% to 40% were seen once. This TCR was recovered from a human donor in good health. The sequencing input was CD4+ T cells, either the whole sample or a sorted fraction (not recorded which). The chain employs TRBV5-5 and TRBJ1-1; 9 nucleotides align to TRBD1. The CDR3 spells CATDKTGTGSTEAFF. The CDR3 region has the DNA TGTGCCACCGATAAAACCGGGACAGGGAGCACTGAAGCTTTCTTT.